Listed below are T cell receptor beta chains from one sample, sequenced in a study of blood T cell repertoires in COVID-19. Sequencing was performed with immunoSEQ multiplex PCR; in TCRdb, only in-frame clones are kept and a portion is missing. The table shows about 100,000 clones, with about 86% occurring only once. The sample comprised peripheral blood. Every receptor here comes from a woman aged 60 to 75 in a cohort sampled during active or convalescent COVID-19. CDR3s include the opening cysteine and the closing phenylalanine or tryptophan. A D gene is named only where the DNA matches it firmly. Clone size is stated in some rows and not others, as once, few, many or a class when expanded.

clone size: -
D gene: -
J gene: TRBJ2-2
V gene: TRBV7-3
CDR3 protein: CASRNPTGQTGELFF
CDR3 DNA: TGTGCCAGCAGGAATCCGACAGGCCAAACCGGGGAGCTGTTTTTT

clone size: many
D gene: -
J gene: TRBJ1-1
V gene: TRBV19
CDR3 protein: CASTGQLNTEAFF
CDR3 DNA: TGTGCCAGTACCGGACAGCTGAACACTGAAGCTTTCTTT

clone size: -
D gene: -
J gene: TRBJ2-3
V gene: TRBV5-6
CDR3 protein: CASSLITGTQYF
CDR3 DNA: TGTGCCAGCAGCTTGATTACAGGGACGCAGTATTTT

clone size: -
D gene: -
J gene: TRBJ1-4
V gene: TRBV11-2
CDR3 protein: CASSLARTATNEKLFF
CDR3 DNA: TGTGCCAGCAGCTTAGCCCGGACAGCAACTAATGAAAAACTGTTTTTT

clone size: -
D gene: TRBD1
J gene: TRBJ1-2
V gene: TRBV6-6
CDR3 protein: CASSPDIGTGNYGYTF
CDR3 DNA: TGTGCCAGCAGTCCTGACATCGGGACAGGAAACTATGGCTACACCTTC

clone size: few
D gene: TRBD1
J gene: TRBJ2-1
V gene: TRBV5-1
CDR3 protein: CASSLQGDGYNEQFF
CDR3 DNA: TGCGCCAGCAGCTTGCAGGGGGACGGCTACAATGAGCAGTTCTTC

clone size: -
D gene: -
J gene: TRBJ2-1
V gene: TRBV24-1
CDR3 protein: CATSDPMLGGGTFF
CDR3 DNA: TGTGCCACCAGTGACCCCATGTTGGGAGGCGGTACGTTCTTC

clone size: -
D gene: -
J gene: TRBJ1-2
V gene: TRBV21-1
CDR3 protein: CASSKESPGGVNNYGYTF
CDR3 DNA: TGTGCCAGCAGCAAAGAGTCCCCGGGGGGAGTAAACAACTATGGCTACACCTTC

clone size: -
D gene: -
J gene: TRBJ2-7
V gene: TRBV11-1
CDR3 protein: CASSSPTGNEQYF
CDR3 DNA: TGTGCCAGCAGCTCCCCCACAGGGAACGAGCAGTACTTC

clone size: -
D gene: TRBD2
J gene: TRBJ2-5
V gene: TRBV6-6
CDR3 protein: CASSPGTTFSGQETQYF
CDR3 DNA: TGTGCCAGCAGTCCCGGGACTACCTTTTCAGGACAAGAGACCCAGTACTTC

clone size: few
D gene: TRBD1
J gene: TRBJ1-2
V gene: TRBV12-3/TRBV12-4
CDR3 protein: CASSWDRLGGYTF
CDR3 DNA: TGTGCCAGCAGTTGGGACAGGCTTGGTGGCTACACCTTC

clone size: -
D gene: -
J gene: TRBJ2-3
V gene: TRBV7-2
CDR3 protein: CASSLGEMSTDTQYF
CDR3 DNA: TGTGCCAGCAGCCTGGGAGAAATGAGCACAGATACGCAGTATTTT

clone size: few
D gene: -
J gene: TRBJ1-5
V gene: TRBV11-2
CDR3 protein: CASSPGSYSNQPQHF
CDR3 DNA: TGTGCCAGCAGCCCAGGGTCCTATAGCAATCAGCCCCAGCATTTT

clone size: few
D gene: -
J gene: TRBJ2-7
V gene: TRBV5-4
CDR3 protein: CASSHEGWGDEQYF
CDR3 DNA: TGTGCCAGCAGCCACGAGGGGTGGGGGGACGAGCAGTACTTC

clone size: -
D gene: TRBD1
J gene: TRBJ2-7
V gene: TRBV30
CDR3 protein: CAWNNPGQGKYEQYF
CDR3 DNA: TGTGCCTGGAACAATCCGGGACAGGGGAAATACGAGCAGTACTTC

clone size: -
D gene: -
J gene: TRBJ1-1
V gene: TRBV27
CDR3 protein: CASSSLDRWRRTAFF
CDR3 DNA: TGTGCCAGCAGTTCGCTCGACAGGTGGCGGAGGACAGCTTTCTTT

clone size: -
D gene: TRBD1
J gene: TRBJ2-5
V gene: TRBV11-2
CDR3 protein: CASRMTGKETQYF
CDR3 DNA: TGTGCCAGCAGGATGACAGGGAAAGAGACCCAGTACTTC

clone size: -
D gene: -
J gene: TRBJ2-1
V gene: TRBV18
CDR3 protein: CASSPGGPWGQFF
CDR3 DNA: TGTGCCAGCTCACCAGGAGGGCCCTGGGGGCAGTTCTTC

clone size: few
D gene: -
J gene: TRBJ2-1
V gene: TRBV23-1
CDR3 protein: CASTIADYNEQFF
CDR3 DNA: TGCGCCAGCACCATAGCGGATTACAATGAGCAGTTCTTC

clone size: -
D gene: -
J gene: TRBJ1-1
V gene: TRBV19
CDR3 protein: CASSIRGSEAFF
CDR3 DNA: TGTGCCAGTAGTATTCGGGGTTCTGAAGCTTTCTTT

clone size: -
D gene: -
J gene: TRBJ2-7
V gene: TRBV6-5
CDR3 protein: CATEGRGTNYEQYF
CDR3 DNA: TGTGCGACCGAGGGGCGCGGGACCAATTACGAGCAGTACTTC

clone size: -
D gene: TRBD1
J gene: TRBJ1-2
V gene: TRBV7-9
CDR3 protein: CASSRQGDYGYTF
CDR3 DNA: TGTGCCAGCAGCAGACAGGGCGACTATGGCTACACCTTC

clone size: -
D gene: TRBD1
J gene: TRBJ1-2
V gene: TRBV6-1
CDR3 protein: CASSETGQTGYTF
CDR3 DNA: TGTGCCAGCAGTGAGACAGGGCAGACGGGCTACACCTTC

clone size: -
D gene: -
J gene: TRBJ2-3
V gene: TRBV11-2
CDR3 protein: CASSLAESSTDTQYF
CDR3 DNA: TGTGCCAGCAGCTTAGCGGAGTCTAGCACAGATACGCAGTATTTT

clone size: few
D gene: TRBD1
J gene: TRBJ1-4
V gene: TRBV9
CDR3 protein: CASSARDRADEKLFF
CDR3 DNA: TGTGCCAGCAGCGCCCGGGACAGGGCGGATGAAAAACTGTTTTTT

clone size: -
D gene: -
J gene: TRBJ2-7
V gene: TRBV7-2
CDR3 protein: CASSLAISGSYYEQYF
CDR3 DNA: TGTGCCAGCAGCTTAGCGATCTCGGGGTCCTACTACGAGCAGTACTTC

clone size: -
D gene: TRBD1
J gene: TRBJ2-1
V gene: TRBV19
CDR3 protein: CASSTGTGSGWNEQFF
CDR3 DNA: TGTGCCAGTAGTACCGGGACAGGGTCCGGTTGGAATGAGCAGTTCTTC

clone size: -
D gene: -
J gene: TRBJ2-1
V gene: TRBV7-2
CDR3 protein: CASSPQTLSDEQFF
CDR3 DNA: TGTGCCAGCAGCCCCCAGACCCTGAGCGATGAGCAGTTCTTC

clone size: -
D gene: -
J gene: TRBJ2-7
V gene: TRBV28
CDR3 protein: CASSLQGLSYEQYF
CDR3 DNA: TGTGCCAGCAGCTTACAGGGCCTCTCCTACGAGCAGTACTTC

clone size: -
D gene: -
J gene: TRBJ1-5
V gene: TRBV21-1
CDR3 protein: CASGQGHNLNQPQHF
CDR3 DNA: TGTGCCAGTGGACAGGGTCATAATCTGAATCAGCCCCAGCATTTT

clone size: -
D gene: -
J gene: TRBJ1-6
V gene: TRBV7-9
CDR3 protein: CASSPTGGWEDSPLHF
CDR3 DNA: TGTGCCAGCAGCCCTACGGGAGGGTGGGAGGATTCACCCCTCCACTTT

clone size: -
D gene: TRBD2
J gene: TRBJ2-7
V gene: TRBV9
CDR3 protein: CASSALAGPSYEQYF
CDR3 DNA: TGTGCCAGCAGTGCACTAGCGGGTCCTTCCTACGAGCAGTACTTC

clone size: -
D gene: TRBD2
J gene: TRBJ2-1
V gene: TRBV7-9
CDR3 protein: CASSLSSGWVGEQFF
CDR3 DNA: TGTGCCAGCAGCTTGTCTAGCGGATGGGTAGGTGAGCAGTTCTTC

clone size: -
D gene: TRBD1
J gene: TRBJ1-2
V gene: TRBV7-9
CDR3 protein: CASSRVGGGQLLGYTF
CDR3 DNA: TGTGCCAGCAGTCGCGTAGGAGGGGGACAGCTCCTGGGCTACACCTTC

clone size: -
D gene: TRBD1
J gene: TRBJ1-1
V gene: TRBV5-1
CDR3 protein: CASSLGGKREAFF
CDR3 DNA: TGCGCCAGCAGCCTAGGGGGCAAACGTGAAGCTTTCTTT

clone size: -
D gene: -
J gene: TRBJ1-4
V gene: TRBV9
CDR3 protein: CASSVEGMGEKLFF
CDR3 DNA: TGTGCCAGCAGCGTGGAGGGGATGGGGGAAAAACTGTTTTTT

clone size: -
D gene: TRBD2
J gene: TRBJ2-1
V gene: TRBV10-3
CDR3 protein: CAINPGLAGNEQFF
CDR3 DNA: TGTGCCATCAATCCAGGACTAGCGGGCAATGAGCAGTTCTTC

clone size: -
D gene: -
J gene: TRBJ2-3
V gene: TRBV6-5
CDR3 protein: CASSYLTRGGPDTQYF
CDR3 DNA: TGTGCCAGCAGTTACCTGACTAGAGGCGGTCCCGATACGCAGTATTTT

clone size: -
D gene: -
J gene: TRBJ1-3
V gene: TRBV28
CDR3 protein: CASSLQYGAGAGNTIYF
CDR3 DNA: TGTGCCAGCAGTTTGCAATACGGCGCCGGGGCTGGAAACACCATATATTTT

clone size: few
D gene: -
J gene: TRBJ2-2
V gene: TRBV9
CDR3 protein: CASSPRPTNTGELFF
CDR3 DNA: TGTGCCAGCAGCCCCCGCCCTACGAACACCGGGGAGCTGTTTTTT

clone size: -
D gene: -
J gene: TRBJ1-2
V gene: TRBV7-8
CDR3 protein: CASSLATGHNYGYTF
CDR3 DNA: TGTGCCAGCAGCTTAGCGACAGGACACAACTATGGCTACACCTTC

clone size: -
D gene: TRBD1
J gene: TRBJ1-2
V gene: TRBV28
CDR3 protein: CASSPGTEDGYTF
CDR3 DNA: TGTGCCAGCAGCCCCGGGACAGAAGATGGCTACACCTTC

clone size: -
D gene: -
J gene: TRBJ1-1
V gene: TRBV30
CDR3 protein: CAWSVGGTEAFF
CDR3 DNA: TGTGCCTGGAGTGTCGGAGGCACTGAAGCTTTCTTT